These T cell receptor beta chains were read from a single sample in a study of blood T cell repertoires in COVID-19. Profiling relied on immunoSEQ multiplex PCR, and the TCRdb table lists in-frame clones only, not all of them. Of 75,000 to 90,000 clones detected, roughly 83% appear once; the ten largest clones hold over 9.5%. The specimen was peripheral blood. Receptors originate from a human donor in a cohort sampled during active COVID-19. Each CDR3 is given with its conserved first and last residue. The D gene is left open where the match is weak. Clone size, where shown, is once, few, many, or a class for clones that have expanded.

d_call: NA; j_call: TRBJ2-7; clone_size: NA; v_call: TRBV2; cdr3_aa: CASSEDRETYEQYF; cdr3_nt: TGTGCCAGCAGTGAGGATAGGGAGACCTACGAGCAGTACTTC
d_call: NA; j_call: TRBJ1-1; clone_size: NA; v_call: TRBV28; cdr3_aa: CASSLGGETEAFF; cdr3_nt: TGTGCCAGCAGTTTGGGAGGGGAAACTGAAGCTTTCTTT
d_call: NA; j_call: TRBJ2-4; clone_size: NA; v_call: TRBV19; cdr3_aa: CASSTGPLKAKNIQYF; cdr3_nt: TGTGCCAGTAGCACAGGGCCACTCAAAGCCAAAAACATTCAGTACTTC
d_call: NA; j_call: TRBJ2-5; clone_size: NA; v_call: TRBV6-6; cdr3_aa: CASSAMASEGETQYF; cdr3_nt: TGTGCCAGCAGTGCGATGGCTAGCGAGGGGGAGACCCAGTACTTC
d_call: NA; j_call: TRBJ2-2; clone_size: few; v_call: TRBV7-3; cdr3_aa: CASSDRDTGELFF; cdr3_nt: TGTGCCAGCAGCGACCGGGATACCGGGGAGCTGTTTTTT
d_call: TRBD1; j_call: TRBJ1-2; clone_size: NA; v_call: TRBV5-4; cdr3_aa: CASSLQGAREDGYTF; cdr3_nt: TGTGCCAGCAGCTTACAGGGGGCGCGGGAAGATGGCTACACCTTC
d_call: TRBD2; j_call: TRBJ2-7; clone_size: NA; v_call: TRBV6-6; cdr3_aa: CASSYRASGSYEQYF; cdr3_nt: TGTGCCAGCAGTTACCGGGCTAGCGGGAGTTACGAGCAGTACTTC
d_call: TRBD1; j_call: TRBJ2-2; clone_size: NA; v_call: TRBV30; cdr3_aa: CAWSKGADTGELFF; cdr3_nt: TGTGCCTGGAGTAAGGGGGCTGACACCGGGGAGCTGTTTTTT
d_call: NA; j_call: TRBJ2-3; clone_size: once; v_call: TRBV30; cdr3_aa: CAWSAGDRTDTQYF; cdr3_nt: TGTGCCTGGAGTGCGGGGGACCGCACAGATACGCAGTATTTT
d_call: NA; j_call: TRBJ2-3; clone_size: NA; v_call: TRBV28; cdr3_aa: CASIRRGLSTDTQYF; cdr3_nt: TGTGCCAGCATCCGGAGGGGGCTGTCGACAGATACGCAGTATTTT
d_call: TRBD1; j_call: TRBJ1-1; clone_size: few; v_call: TRBV9; cdr3_aa: CASSPPGQGASRAFF; cdr3_nt: TGTGCCAGCAGCCCCCCGGGACAGGGGGCAAGTAGAGCTTTCTTT
d_call: TRBD1; j_call: TRBJ1-5; clone_size: many; v_call: TRBV2; cdr3_aa: CASSGTGGSQPQHF; cdr3_nt: TGTGCCAGCAGTGGGACAGGGGGTTCTCAGCCCCAGCATTTT
d_call: NA; j_call: TRBJ1-1; clone_size: NA; v_call: TRBV7-2; cdr3_aa: CASSLGRGMNTEAFF; cdr3_nt: TGTGCCAGCAGCTTGGGGAGAGGGATGAACACTGAAGCTTTCTTT
d_call: NA; j_call: TRBJ1-1; clone_size: NA; v_call: TRBV7-9; cdr3_aa: CASSFGTGSTEAFF; cdr3_nt: TGTGCCAGCAGCTTTGGTACAGGGAGCACTGAAGCTTTCTTT
d_call: NA; j_call: TRBJ2-1; clone_size: once; v_call: TRBV7-9; cdr3_aa: CASSPTGAFDPEQFF; cdr3_nt: TGTGCCAGCAGCCCAACAGGAGCATTCGACCCCGAGCAGTTCTTC
d_call: NA; j_call: TRBJ2-3; clone_size: NA; v_call: TRBV11-3; cdr3_aa: CASSLGRATDTQYF; cdr3_nt: TGTGCCAGCAGCCTTGGCAGGGCCACAGATACGCAGTATTTT
d_call: TRBD1; j_call: TRBJ1-6; clone_size: once; v_call: TRBV7-2; cdr3_aa: CASSLNRGDGSPLHF; cdr3_nt: TGTGCCAGCAGCTTAAACAGGGGGGACGGTTCACCCCTCCACTTT
d_call: TRBD2; j_call: TRBJ2-1; clone_size: once; v_call: TRBV2; cdr3_aa: CASSEAPPTSGIYNEQFF; cdr3_nt: TGTGCCAGCAGTGAAGCACCCCCGACTAGCGGAATCTACAATGAGCAGTTCTTC
d_call: TRBD1; j_call: TRBJ1-5; clone_size: few; v_call: TRBV15; cdr3_aa: CATSFRDRAQHF; cdr3_nt: TGTGCCACCAGCTTCCGGGACAGGGCCCAGCATTTT
d_call: NA; j_call: TRBJ1-2; clone_size: NA; v_call: TRBV28; cdr3_aa: CASSLQGLYGYTF; cdr3_nt: TGTGCCAGCAGTTTACAGGGGCTCTATGGCTACACCTTC
d_call: NA; j_call: TRBJ1-6; clone_size: NA; v_call: TRBV14; cdr3_aa: CASRSTINSPLHF; cdr3_nt: TGTGCCAGCAGAAGTACAATTAATTCACCCCTCCACTTT
d_call: TRBD2; j_call: TRBJ2-1; clone_size: NA; v_call: TRBV7-2; cdr3_aa: CASSFVAGNNNEQFF; cdr3_nt: TGTGCCAGCAGCTTCGTAGCGGGGAATAACAATGAGCAGTTCTTC
d_call: TRBD1; j_call: TRBJ2-2; clone_size: NA; v_call: TRBV19; cdr3_aa: CASRDRGNTGELFF; cdr3_nt: TGTGCCAGTAGGGACAGGGGGAACACCGGGGAGCTGTTTTTT
d_call: NA; j_call: TRBJ2-7; clone_size: NA; v_call: TRBV28; cdr3_aa: CASSPIRGQPYEQYF; cdr3_nt: TGTGCCAGCAGTCCGATCAGGGGACAACCCTACGAGCAGTACTTC
d_call: NA; j_call: TRBJ1-4; clone_size: NA; v_call: TRBV7-9; cdr3_aa: CASSLAAGSGVNEKLFF; cdr3_nt: TGTGCCAGCAGCTTAGCGGCGGGGTCCGGAGTAAATGAAAAACTGTTTTTT
d_call: NA; j_call: TRBJ1-3; clone_size: NA; v_call: TRBV20-1; cdr3_aa: CSASYGSWATKGSGNTIYF; cdr3_nt: TGCAGTGCTAGTTATGGGAGTTGGGCGACGAAAGGGTCTGGAAACACCATATATTTT
d_call: TRBD1; j_call: TRBJ2-5; clone_size: NA; v_call: TRBV9; cdr3_aa: CASSEGQQETQYF; cdr3_nt: TGTGCCAGCAGCGAGGGACAGCAAGAGACCCAGTACTTC
d_call: TRBD1; j_call: TRBJ1-5; clone_size: NA; v_call: TRBV30; cdr3_aa: CAWSTGDNQPQHF; cdr3_nt: TGTGCCTGGTCGACAGGGGATAATCAGCCCCAGCATTTT
d_call: TRBD2; j_call: TRBJ2-3; clone_size: few; v_call: TRBV25-1; cdr3_aa: CASKGSRGGRADTQYF; cdr3_nt: TGTGCCAGCAAGGGATCCCGGGGGGGCCGGGCAGATACGCAGTATTTT
d_call: TRBD1; j_call: TRBJ2-7; clone_size: NA; v_call: TRBV28; cdr3_aa: CASSSPGQASSYEQYF; cdr3_nt: TGTGCCAGCAGTTCTCCGGGACAGGCGAGCTCCTACGAGCAGTACTTC
d_call: TRBD1; j_call: TRBJ2-7; clone_size: NA; v_call: TRBV6-5; cdr3_aa: CASTAGTGYHEQYF; cdr3_nt: TGTGCCAGCACCGCCGGGACAGGGTACCACGAGCAGTACTTC
d_call: TRBD1; j_call: TRBJ2-7; clone_size: NA; v_call: TRBV3-1/TRBV3-2; cdr3_aa: CASSQSTTGAEDEQYF; cdr3_nt: TGTGCCAGCAGCCAGTCAACGACAGGGGCGGAGGACGAGCAGTACTTC
d_call: TRBD1; j_call: TRBJ1-3; clone_size: NA; v_call: TRBV27; cdr3_aa: CASTNTGAPGNTIYF; cdr3_nt: TGTGCCAGTACTAATACAGGGGCTCCTGGAAACACCATATATTTT
d_call: TRBD2; j_call: TRBJ2-7; clone_size: NA; v_call: TRBV7-7; cdr3_aa: CASSLALAGEPGDEQYF; cdr3_nt: TGTGCTAGCAGCTTAGCGCTAGCGGGAGAGCCCGGGGACGAGCAGTACTTC
d_call: TRBD1; j_call: TRBJ1-1; clone_size: NA; v_call: TRBV4-2; cdr3_aa: CASSRGQVNTEAFF; cdr3_nt: TGTGCCAGCAGCCGCGGACAGGTGAACACTGAAGCTTTCTTT
d_call: TRBD2; j_call: TRBJ2-3; clone_size: NA; v_call: TRBV19; cdr3_aa: CASSIGGRADTQYF; cdr3_nt: TGTGCCAGTAGTATAGGTGGGAGGGCCGATACGCAGTATTTT
d_call: NA; j_call: TRBJ1-2; clone_size: NA; v_call: TRBV7-9; cdr3_aa: CASSLGISGSPNYGYTF; cdr3_nt: TGTGCCAGCAGCTTAGGGATAAGCGGAAGTCCTAACTATGGCTACACCTTC
d_call: NA; j_call: TRBJ2-2; clone_size: NA; v_call: TRBV2; cdr3_aa: CASSVNTGELFF; cdr3_nt: TGTGCCAGCAGTGTAAACACCGGGGAGCTGTTTTTT
d_call: TRBD1; j_call: TRBJ2-7; clone_size: NA; v_call: TRBV10-1; cdr3_aa: CASSEPNRDRGLYEQYF; cdr3_nt: TGCGCCAGCAGTGAGCCTAACCGGGACAGGGGGTTATACGAGCAGTACTTC
d_call: NA; j_call: TRBJ1-2; clone_size: NA; v_call: TRBV6-5; cdr3_aa: CASRSPGSYGYTF; cdr3_nt: TGTGCCAGCAGATCCCCAGGGTCTTATGGCTACACCTTC
d_call: NA; j_call: TRBJ2-1; clone_size: NA; v_call: TRBV5-1; cdr3_aa: CASSLRLEETTNEQFF; cdr3_nt: TGCGCCAGCAGCTTGAGGCTGGAAGAAACGACAAATGAGCAGTTCTTC
d_call: NA; j_call: TRBJ1-4; clone_size: NA; v_call: TRBV7-9; cdr3_aa: CASRPGVGATNEKLFF; cdr3_nt: TGTGCCAGCAGGCCAGGGGTGGGAGCAACTAATGAAAAACTGTTTTTT
d_call: TRBD1; j_call: TRBJ2-7; clone_size: NA; v_call: TRBV7-9; cdr3_aa: CASSVDRGAYEQYF; cdr3_nt: TGTGCCAGCAGCGTAGACAGGGGGGCCTACGAGCAGTACTTC
d_call: NA; j_call: TRBJ1-3; clone_size: NA; v_call: TRBV5-4; cdr3_aa: CASSSDRLSGNTIYF; cdr3_nt: TGTGCCAGCAGCTCGGACAGACTCTCTGGAAACACCATATATTTT
d_call: NA; j_call: TRBJ1-2; clone_size: NA; v_call: TRBV12-3/TRBV12-4; cdr3_aa: CASSGSNYGYTF; cdr3_nt: TGTGCCAGCTCGGGATCTAACTATGGCTACACCTTC
d_call: TRBD1; j_call: TRBJ2-7; clone_size: NA; v_call: TRBV29-1; cdr3_aa: CSPPGTGGFHEQYF; cdr3_nt: TGCAGCCCCCCCGGGACAGGCGGTTTCCACGAGCAGTACTTC
d_call: TRBD1; j_call: TRBJ1-2; clone_size: NA; v_call: TRBV19; cdr3_aa: CASSPWTGRNYGYTF; cdr3_nt: TGTGCCAGTAGTCCTTGGACAGGGAGGAACTATGGCTACACCTTC
d_call: TRBD2; j_call: TRBJ2-5; clone_size: NA; v_call: TRBV7-2; cdr3_aa: CASSSGGGQETQYF; cdr3_nt: TGTGCCAGCAGCTCGGGCGGGGGCCAAGAGACCCAGTACTTC
d_call: NA; j_call: TRBJ2-3; clone_size: NA; v_call: TRBV5-1; cdr3_aa: CASSLDYTDTQYF; cdr3_nt: TGCGCCAGCAGCTTGGACTACACAGATACGCAGTATTTT
d_call: TRBD1; j_call: TRBJ2-5; clone_size: NA; v_call: TRBV5-4; cdr3_aa: CASSPSGGVSQETQYF; cdr3_nt: TGTGCCAGCAGCCCTTCAGGGGGAGTGAGCCAAGAGACCCAGTACTTC
d_call: NA; j_call: TRBJ2-2; clone_size: once; v_call: TRBV27; cdr3_aa: CASSLSPGQGATGELFF; cdr3_nt: TGTGCCAGCAGTTTATCGCCGGGACAAGGGGCCACCGGGGAGCTGTTTTTT
d_call: NA; j_call: TRBJ1-5; clone_size: NA; v_call: TRBV30; cdr3_aa: CAWSVRAGGNQPQHF; cdr3_nt: TGTGCCTGGAGTGTCCGGGCGGGGGGCAATCAGCCCCAGCATTTT
d_call: NA; j_call: TRBJ2-1; clone_size: NA; v_call: TRBV4-1; cdr3_aa: CASSQDPRNSVGGPYNEQFF; cdr3_nt: TGCGCCAGCAGCCAAGATCCGAGAAACTCGGTGGGGGGGCCTTACAATGAGCAGTTCTTC
d_call: NA; j_call: TRBJ1-1; clone_size: NA; v_call: TRBV6-5; cdr3_aa: CASSRGAGGGTEAFF; cdr3_nt: TGTGCCAGCAGTCGCGGCGCGGGGGGGGGCACTGAAGCTTTCTTT
d_call: NA; j_call: TRBJ1-5; clone_size: few; v_call: TRBV30; cdr3_aa: CAWSPGGNQPQHF; cdr3_nt: TGTGCCTGGAGTCCGGGGGGAAATCAGCCCCAGCATTTT